The clone carrying this T cell receptor (beta chain) appeared once. TCRdb's table, derived via immunoSEQ multiplex PCR, lists solely in-frame clones and lacks some. The sample shows about 300,000 clones, nearly 90% of them seen only once. These data belong to a study of blood T cell repertoires in COVID-19. Background on the study: PBMCs, B-cell-depleted T cells, or T cells provided the cDNA or gDNA that made up the material.

This CDR3 region has 14 residues. CDR1 is SGHAT and CDR2 is FQNNGV in the germline V gene. V shed 2 bases and J shed 7 bases, with 11 bases lying between them. The genes are TRBV11-2 and TRBJ1-4; D may be TRBD1 (6 bases). The source is a woman younger than 35 with acute COVID-19. The sequencing sample was made of PBMCs or T cells enriched from blood (not recorded which). This chain's CDR3 is CASSLNRGGEKLFF. The CDR3 DNA reads TGTGCCAGCAGCTTAAATAGGGGGGGTGAAAAACTGTTTTTT.